This T cell receptor (beta chain) appears in the sequencing data of a study of radiation and T cells in renal cell carcinoma (dated by TCRdb to about 2020). Background on the whole study: TCR beta sequencing covered 53 samples in total, comprising some 25 tumors and roughly 27 peripheral blood samples. The last blood draw occurred 4 weeks after radiation, at the same time as nephrectomy. Across all 55 or so samples, more than 4,000,000 unique CDR3 nucleotide sequences, encoding 2,658,974 unique CDR3 amino acid sequences, were identified.

Here is what the overall study found, with its caveats: Because the trial had a single-armed design, the trial could not examine how radiation dose or scheduling affected the TCR repertoire. In blood, the top tumor clonotypes increased from baseline to 2 weeks after radiation and then shrank by 4 weeks, which suggests a temporary expansion of tumor-resident clones. Dynamics of the blood repertoire were not tracked past 4 weeks after treatment. Because no pretreatment tumor biopsies were available, whether clonotypes were present in the tumor at baseline could not be determined.

Details on this clone: The clone's antigen remains unknown. Qualities for individual bases were not recorded, and no much larger clone is one base off.

TCR beta libraries were generated from genomic DNA with the immunoSEQ kit, following the manufacturer's recommendations. To prepare the libraries, a first multiplex PCR with proprietary primers was run, followed by a second PCR that added unique barcodes, and a bead cleanup was done after each round. A kit-provided positive control reaction and a negative control reaction were included in every sample batch. The final libraries were assessed on an Agilent 4200 TapeStation D1000 ScreenTape, pooled by volume, and quantified by qPCR. An Illumina NextSeq500 fitted with a MidOutput 150-cycle cartridge performed the sequencing, running 156 Read1 cycles and 15 Index1 cycles with the kit's custom primers. The pooled library was loaded at about 1 pM, and approximately 20% PhiX control was spiked in. In the source study's methods: Vendor-processed data were analyzed in R, with a clonotype defined as all T cells sharing the same CDR3 nucleotide sequence. For clone abundance analyses, frequencies were normalized to the 10,000 most abundant clones per sample. Public T cell clones, which averaged fewer than five per sample, were excluded before analysis. A difference in abundance of at least 32-fold between compartments was used to define tumor-enriched and baseline blood-enriched clonotypes. A beta-binomial differential abundance model was applied to find clonotypes that expanded or contracted between blood time points. The Baroni-Urbani and Buser coefficient was used to measure tumor-blood repertoire similarity, and groups were compared with two-tailed Wilcoxon tests in R. TCRdb stores this immuneACCESS table with in-frame sequences only. Part of the clones is absent; in the studies checked, under half of the shortfall reflects unresolved V genes, and no reason is known for the rest. Clone size and the V and J calls come from that table; the DNA yielded D and trimming. This sample comprises some 150,000 clones, around 88% of them detected only once. Clones ranked in the top ten supply roughly 17% of the sample.

The label giving this sample's time point can be read as: blood 4 weeks post-SBRT, at nephrectomy. The meaning of the sample's treatment or condition label: 15 Gy SBRT to primary tumor, nephrectomy 4 weeks later. Samples came from a clinical trial, in which primary renal cell carcinomas received 15 Gy stereotactic body radiation therapy followed by nephrectomy 4 weeks later. To follow tumor-enriched clonotypes, serial peripheral blood was collected from radiation-treated patients at baseline and at 2 weeks and 4 weeks after SBRT. Every patient had renal cell carcinoma of clear cell pathology. The QIAamp DNA Blood Mini Kit (Qiagen) was used to prepare genomic DNA for TCR sequencing. The analyses included only samples that passed all quality control checks. Via the germline V gene, CDR1 is MNHEY and CDR2 SVGAGI. The CDR3 numbers 15 residues from cysteine through phenylalanine. Only CDR3 DNA is held: 45 bases, read in frame from base 1. Relative to germline, V is missing 10 bases and J is missing 9 bases, with 14 bases of the junction outside any gene match.

The TCR originated in a woman in her 50s with renal cell carcinoma. Sample: blood, taken from a patient whose treatment included radiotherapy and nephrectomy. Rearrangement joined TRBV6-5 to TRBJ2-1; 11 junctional bases match TRBD2. The nucleotides are TGTGCCACCGCTAAGATGGGTAGCGGGAGGGGTGAGCAGTTCTTC. The translation is CATAKMGSGRGEQFF.